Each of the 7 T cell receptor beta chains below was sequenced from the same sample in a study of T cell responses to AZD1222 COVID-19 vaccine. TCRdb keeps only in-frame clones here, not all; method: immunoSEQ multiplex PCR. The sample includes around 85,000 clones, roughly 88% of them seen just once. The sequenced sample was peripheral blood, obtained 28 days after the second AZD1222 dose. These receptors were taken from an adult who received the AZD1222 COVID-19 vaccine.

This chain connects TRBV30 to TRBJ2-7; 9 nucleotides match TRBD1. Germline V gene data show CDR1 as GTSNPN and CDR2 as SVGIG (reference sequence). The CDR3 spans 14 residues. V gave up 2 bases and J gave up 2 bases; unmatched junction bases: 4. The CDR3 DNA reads TGTGCCTGGAGTAGGGACAGGGTGGCCTACGAGCAGTACTTC. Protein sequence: CAWSRDRVAYEQYF.

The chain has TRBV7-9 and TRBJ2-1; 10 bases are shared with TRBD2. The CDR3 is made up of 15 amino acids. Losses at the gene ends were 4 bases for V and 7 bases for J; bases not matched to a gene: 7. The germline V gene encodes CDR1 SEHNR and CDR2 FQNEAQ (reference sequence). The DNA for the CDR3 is TGTGCCAGCAGCTATGGACTAGCGGCGCCTAATGAGCAGTTCTTC. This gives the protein CASSYGLAAPNEQFF.

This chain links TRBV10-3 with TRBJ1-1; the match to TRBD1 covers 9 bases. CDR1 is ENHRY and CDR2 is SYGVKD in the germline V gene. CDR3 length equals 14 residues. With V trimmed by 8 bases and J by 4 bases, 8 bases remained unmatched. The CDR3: CAIAGTGRGTEAFF. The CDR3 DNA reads TGTGCCATCGCCGGGACAGGGCGGGGCACTGAAGCTTTCTTT.

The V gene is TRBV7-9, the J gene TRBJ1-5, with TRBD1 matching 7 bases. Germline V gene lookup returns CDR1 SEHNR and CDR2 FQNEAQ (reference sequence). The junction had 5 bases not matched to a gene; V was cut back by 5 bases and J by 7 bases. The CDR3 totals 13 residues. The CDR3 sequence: CASSTVTGQPQHF. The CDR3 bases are TGTGCCAGCAGCACCGTGACAGGGCAGCCCCAGCATTTT.

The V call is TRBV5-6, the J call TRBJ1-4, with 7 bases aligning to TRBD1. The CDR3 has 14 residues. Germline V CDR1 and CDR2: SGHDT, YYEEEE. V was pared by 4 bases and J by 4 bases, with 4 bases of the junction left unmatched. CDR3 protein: CASSTTGFNEKLFF. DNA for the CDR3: TGTGCCAGCAGCACGACAGGGTTTAATGAAAAACTGTTTTTT.

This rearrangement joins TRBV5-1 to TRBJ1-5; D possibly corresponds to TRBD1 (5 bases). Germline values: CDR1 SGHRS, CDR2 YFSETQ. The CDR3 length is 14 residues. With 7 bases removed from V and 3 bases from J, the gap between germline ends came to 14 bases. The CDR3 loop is CASSRDGDNQPQHF. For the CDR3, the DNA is TGCGCCAGCTCACGGGACGGGGACAATCAGCCCCAGCATTTT. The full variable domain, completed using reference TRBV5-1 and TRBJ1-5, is KAGVTQTPRYLIKTRGQQVTLSCSPISGHRSVSWYQQTPGQGLQFLFEYFSETQRNKGNFPGRFSGRQFSNSRSEMNVSTLELGDSALYLCASSRDGDNQPQHFGDGTRLSIL.

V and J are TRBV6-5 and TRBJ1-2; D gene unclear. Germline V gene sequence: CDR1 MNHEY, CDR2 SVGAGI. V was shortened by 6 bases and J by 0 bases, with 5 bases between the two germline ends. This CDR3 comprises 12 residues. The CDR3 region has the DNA TGTGCCAGCAGGGCTACTAACTATGGCTACACCTTC. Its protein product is CASRATNYGYTF.